This is a list of T cell receptor beta chains from one sample in a study of patients and donors after allogeneic stem cell transplantation. A single record per CDR3 protein comes from TCRdb applying MiXCR to the RT-PCR reads. The sample records some 87,000 distinct CDR3 sequences, around 49% being singletons. What was sequenced was blood, either unsorted or a sorted T cell fraction (not recorded which). These receptors were obtained from a human donor who was either an allogeneic HSCT recipient or a stem cell or donor lymphocyte infusion donor (not recorded which). It is not recorded whose cells these are; they may come from a transplant donor. Both conserved end residues are part of each CDR3. The D gene is left open where the match is weak. Clone size, where shown, is once, few, many, or a class for clones that have expanded.

size | J | D | V | DNA | CDR3
few | TRBJ1-1 | NA | TRBV7-3 | TGTGCCAGCAGCTCGGGACAGAACACTGAAGCTTTCTTT | CASSSGQNTEAFF
few | TRBJ1-4 | TRBD1 | TRBV5-1 | TGCGCCAGCGCATGGACCGGGACAGGGAATGAAAAACTGTTTTTT | CASAWTGTGNEKLFF
few | TRBJ1-3 | NA | TRBV28 | TGTGCCAGCCGAGCCCCACCGAGAAACACCATATATTTT | CASRAPPRNTIYF
NA | TRBJ2-1 | NA | TRBV2 | TGTGCCAGCATTCCTCTAGTGGGTAATGAGCAGTTCTTC | CASIPLVGNEQFF
NA | TRBJ1-2 | NA | TRBV12-3/TRBV12-4 | TGTGCCAGCAGCCTGGCACGCTATGGCTACACCTTC | CASSLARYGYTF
NA | TRBJ1-5 | TRBD1 | TRBV11-2 | TGTGCCAGCAGCATGACAGGGGAGCGTCAGCCCCAGCATTTT | CASSMTGERQPQHF
few | TRBJ1-2 | NA | TRBV20-1 | TGCAGTGCTATACAGGGTTATGGCTACACCTTC | CSAIQGYGYTF
once | TRBJ1-4 | NA | TRBV20-1 | TGCAGTGCCTCCCGACACAGCACACTTAATGAAAAACTGTTTTTT | CSASRHSTLNEKLFF
few | TRBJ1-5 | TRBD1 | TRBV7-2 | TGTGCCAGCAGCCTATGGACAGGCAACAATCAGCCCCAGCATTTT | CASSLWTGNNQPQHF
NA | TRBJ1-2 | NA | TRBV29-1 | TGCAGCGTGAGACAGGACCTCAACTATGGCTACACCTTC | CSVRQDLNYGYTF
NA | TRBJ2-1 | TRBD2 | TRBV5-1 | TGCGCCAGCAGCGGACCGGGGACTAGCGTTAATGAGCAGTTCTTC | CASSGPGTSVNEQFF
NA | TRBJ1-2 | NA | TRBV9 | TGTGCCAGCAGCCCCGAGGCGGATAACTATGGCTACACCTTC | CASSPEADNYGYTF
few | TRBJ1-5 | NA | TRBV6-5 | TGTGCCCCCAATGCAAGGTCATACAGCAATCAGCCCCAGCATTTT | CAPNARSYSNQPQHF
NA | TRBJ1-1 | NA | TRBV11-2 | TGTGCCAGCGGCAGGGGATCCCCTGAAGCTTTCTTT | CASGRGSPEAFF
NA | TRBJ1-3 | NA | TRBV7-6 | TGTGCCAGCAGCTTATACGGAAGCTCTGGAAACACCATATATTTT | CASSLYGSSGNTIYF
NA | TRBJ2-5 | TRBD1 | TRBV12-3/TRBV12-4 | TGTGCCAGCACTGGGAACAGGGGCGCCCAAGAGACCCAGTACTTC | CASTGNRGAQETQYF
NA | TRBJ2-1 | TRBD2 | TRBV4-3 | TGCGCCAGCAGCCAAGATCTACCAGCGGGGGCCTACAATGAGCAGTTCTTC | CASSQDLPAGAYNEQFF
NA | TRBJ2-1 | TRBD2 | TRBV7-2 | TGTGCCAGCAGCTCCCTAGCGGGAACTCCCCCTGAGCAGTTCTTC | CASSSLAGTPPEQFF
NA | TRBJ1-5 | NA | TRBV7-9 | TGTGCCAGCAGCTTAGCTGACGCCAATCAGCCCCAGCATTTT | CASSLADANQPQHF
NA | TRBJ2-2 | NA | TRBV4-3 | TGCGCCAGCAGCCAAGGTATCGACACCGGGGAGCTGTTTTTT | CASSQGIDTGELFF
NA | TRBJ1-5 | NA | TRBV12-5 | TGTGCTAGTGTCCTCGACAACTACAATCAGCCCCAGCATTTT | CASVLDNYNQPQHF
few | TRBJ1-3 | NA | TRBV6-5 | TGTGCCAGCCGGGGGGCGTCTGGAAACACCATATATTTT | CASRGASGNTIYF
NA | TRBJ1-1 | NA | TRBV7-9 | TGTGCCAGCAGCTTAGCGGTGGAGGGCACTGAAGCTTTCTTT | CASSLAVEGTEAFF
NA | TRBJ1-2 | NA | TRBV29-1 | TGCAGCGTGAGGGAGCGCTATGGCTACACCTTC | CSVRERYGYTF
few | TRBJ1-2 | NA | TRBV6-5 | TGTGCCAGCAGTTATGGCGGGCCGAGGAACTATGGCTACACCTTC | CASSYGGPRNYGYTF
NA | TRBJ1-1 | TRBD1 | TRBV12-3/TRBV12-4 | TGTGCCAGCAGCCGGACAGGGGGTTTGAACACTGAAGCTTTCTTT | CASSRTGGLNTEAFF
NA | TRBJ2-3 | TRBD2 | TRBV6-6 | TGTGCCAGCAGTTCCCCACCGACTAGCGGGAGATACACAGATACGCAGTATTTT | CASSSPPTSGRYTDTQYF
NA | TRBJ1-1 | NA | TRBV6-1 | TGTGCCAGCAGACCGCAGGAAGCTTTCTTT | CASRPQEAFF
few | TRBJ1-1 | NA | TRBV4-3 | TGCGCCAGCAGCCAAGTAGTGGTCGGGAACACTGAAGCTTTCTTT | CASSQVVVGNTEAFF
NA | TRBJ1-6 | TRBD1 | TRBV20-1 | TGCAGTGCTTCTGGACAGGGAACAGAGCGAGATGATTCACCCCTCCACTTT | CSASGQGTERDDSPLHF
NA | TRBJ1-5 | NA | TRBV15 | TGTGCCACCAGCAGCGAGGAGGGATTGAGCAATCAGCCCCAGCATTTT | CATSSEEGLSNQPQHF
few | TRBJ1-2 | NA | TRBV5-1 | TGCGCCAGCAGTGACTACACCTTC | CASSDYTF
NA | TRBJ2-1 | TRBD2 | TRBV12-3/TRBV12-4 | TGTGCCAGCGGTGGACTAGTTGGCAATGAGCAGTTCTTC | CASGGLVGNEQFF
few | TRBJ1-2 | NA | TRBV9 | TGTGCCAGCAGCGCCGGGACGGTGCTCTATGGCTACACCTTC | CASSAGTVLYGYTF
NA | TRBJ1-3 | NA | TRBV20-1 | TGCAGTGCTAGAGATGAGGTCTACGGGCTCGGAAACACCATATATTTT | CSARDEVYGLGNTIYF